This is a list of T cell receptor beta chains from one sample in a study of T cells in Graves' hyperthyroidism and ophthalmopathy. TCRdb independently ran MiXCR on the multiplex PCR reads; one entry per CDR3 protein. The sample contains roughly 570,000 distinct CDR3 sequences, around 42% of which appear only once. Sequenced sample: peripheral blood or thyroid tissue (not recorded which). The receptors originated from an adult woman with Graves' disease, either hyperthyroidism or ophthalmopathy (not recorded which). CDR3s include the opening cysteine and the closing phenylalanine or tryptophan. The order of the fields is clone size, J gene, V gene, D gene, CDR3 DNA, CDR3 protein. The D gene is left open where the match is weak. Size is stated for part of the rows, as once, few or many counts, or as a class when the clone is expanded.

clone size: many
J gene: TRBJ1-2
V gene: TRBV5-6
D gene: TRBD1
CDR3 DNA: TGTGCCAGCAGCCCGATGGACAGGAACTATGGCTACACCTTC
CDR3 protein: CASSPMDRNYGYTF

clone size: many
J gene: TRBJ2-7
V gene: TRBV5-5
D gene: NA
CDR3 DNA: TGTGCCAGCAGCCAAAACCCCAGGCAGGTCGAGCAGTACTTC
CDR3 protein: CASSQNPRQVEQYF

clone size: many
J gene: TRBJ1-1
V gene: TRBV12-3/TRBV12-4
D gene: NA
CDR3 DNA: TGTGCCAGCTCCGGACGCACGAACACTGAAGCTTTCTTT
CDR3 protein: CASSGRTNTEAFF

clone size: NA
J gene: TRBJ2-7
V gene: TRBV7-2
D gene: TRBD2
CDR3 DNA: TGTGCCAGCAGCATGACTAGCGGGAGGCTTTTGTCCTACGAGCAGTACTTC
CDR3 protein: CASSMTSGRLLSYEQYF

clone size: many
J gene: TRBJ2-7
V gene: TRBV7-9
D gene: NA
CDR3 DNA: TGTGCCAGCACCCCCGGAGGGGCCCGAAGCTCCTACGAGCAGTACTTC
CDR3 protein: CASTPGGARSSYEQYF

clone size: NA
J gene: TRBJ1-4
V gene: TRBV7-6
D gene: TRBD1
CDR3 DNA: TGTGCCAGCAGCCCCACAGGGGCCAATAATGAAAAACTGTTTTTT
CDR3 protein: CASSPTGANNEKLFF

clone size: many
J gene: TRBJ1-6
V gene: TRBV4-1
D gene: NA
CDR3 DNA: TGCGCCAGCAGCCAAGGAGGTTCACCCCTCCACTTT
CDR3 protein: CASSQGGSPLHF

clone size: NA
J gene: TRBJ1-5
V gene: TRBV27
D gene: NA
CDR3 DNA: TGTGCCAGCACCCTGGACGGGACGAGCTTACAGCCCCAGCATTTT
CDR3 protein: CASTLDGTSLQPQHF

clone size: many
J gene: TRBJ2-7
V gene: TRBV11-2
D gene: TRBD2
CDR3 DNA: TGTGCCAGCAGCTTTGGGACTAGCTACCACGAGCAGTACTTC
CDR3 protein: CASSFGTSYHEQYF

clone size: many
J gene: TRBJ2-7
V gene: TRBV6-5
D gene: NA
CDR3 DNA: TGTGCCAGCAGGGAGGCATACGAGCAGTACTTC
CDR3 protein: CASREAYEQYF

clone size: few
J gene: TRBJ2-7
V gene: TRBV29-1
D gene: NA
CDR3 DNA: TGCAGCGTTGGAAAACGTCTACAGGAAAGCGAGCAGTACTTC
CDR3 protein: CSVGKRLQESEQYF

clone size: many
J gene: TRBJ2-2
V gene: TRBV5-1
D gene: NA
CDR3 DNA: TGCGCCAGCAGCTTGGCCGTCCGGTCGGACGGGGAGCTGTTTTTT
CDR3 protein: CASSLAVRSDGELFF

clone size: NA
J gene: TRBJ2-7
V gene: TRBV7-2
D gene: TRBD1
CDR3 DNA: TGTGCCAGCAGCCAAAGTGCAGGGGGCTACGAGCAGTACTTC
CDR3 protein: CASSQSAGGYEQYF

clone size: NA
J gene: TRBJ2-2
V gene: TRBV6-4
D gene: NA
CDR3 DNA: TGTGCCAGCAGTGACTCGACTAGCGGGGAGCTGTTTTTT
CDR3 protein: CASSDSTSGELFF

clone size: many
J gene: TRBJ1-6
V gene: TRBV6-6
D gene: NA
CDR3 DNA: TGTGCCAGCAGGGGGGACAACTATAATTCACCCCTCCACTTT
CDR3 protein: CASRGDNYNSPLHF

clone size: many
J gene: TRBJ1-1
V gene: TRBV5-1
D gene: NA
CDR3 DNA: TGCGCCAGCAGCTTGGACCGGGCTGGCGACACTGAAGCTTTCTTT
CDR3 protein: CASSLDRAGDTEAFF

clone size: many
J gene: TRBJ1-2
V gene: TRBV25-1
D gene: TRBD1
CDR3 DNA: TGTGCCAGCAGTGATACAGGGGTCCGGTACTTCGATGGCTACACCTTC
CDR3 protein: CASSDTGVRYFDGYTF

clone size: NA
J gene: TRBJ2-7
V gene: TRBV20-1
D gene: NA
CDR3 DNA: TGCAGTGCCCCGGACAGACCCTACGAGCAGTACTTC
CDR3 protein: CSAPDRPYEQYF

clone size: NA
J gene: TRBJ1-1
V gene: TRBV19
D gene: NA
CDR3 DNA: TGTGCCAGTAGTATAGATCTGCCTCCCACTGAAGCTTTCTTT
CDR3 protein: CASSIDLPPTEAFF

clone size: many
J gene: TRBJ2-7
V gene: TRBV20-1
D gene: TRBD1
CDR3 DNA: TGCAGTGCTAGGGGACAGGGAGGCGAGCAGTACTTC
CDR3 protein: CSARGQGGEQYF

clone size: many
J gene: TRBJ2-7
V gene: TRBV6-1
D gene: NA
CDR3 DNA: TGTGCCAGCACGAGACCGAGCTCCTACGAGCAGTACTTC
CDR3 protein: CASTRPSSYEQYF

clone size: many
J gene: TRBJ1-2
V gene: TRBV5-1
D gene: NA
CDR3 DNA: TGCGCCAGCAGCTTGGATGCTCCAGGGAACTATGGCTACACCTTC
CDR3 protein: CASSLDAPGNYGYTF

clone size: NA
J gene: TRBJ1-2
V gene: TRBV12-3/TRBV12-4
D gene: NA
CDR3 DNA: TGTGCCAGCAGTTTTCGGGGAGGCACGACCTTC
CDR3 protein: CASSFRGGTTF

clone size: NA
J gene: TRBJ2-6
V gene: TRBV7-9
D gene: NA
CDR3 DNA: TGTGCCAGCAGCCCGCTAATGCGCGACTTCTCTGGGGCCAACGTCCTGACTTTC
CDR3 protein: CASSPLMRDFSGANVLTF

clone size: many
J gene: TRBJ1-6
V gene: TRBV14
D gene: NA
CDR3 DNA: TGTGCCAGCAGCCTACTCTCCCAACACGGGATATGGAGTAATTCACCCCTCCACTTT
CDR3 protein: CASSLLSQHGIWSNSPLHF

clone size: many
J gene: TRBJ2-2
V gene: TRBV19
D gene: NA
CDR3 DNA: TGTGCCAGTAATTCGAACACCGGGGAGCTGTTTTTT
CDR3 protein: CASNSNTGELFF

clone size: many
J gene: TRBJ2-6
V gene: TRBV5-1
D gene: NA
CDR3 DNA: TGCGCCAGCAGGCAATCTGGGGCCAACGTCCTGACTTTC
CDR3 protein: CASRQSGANVLTF

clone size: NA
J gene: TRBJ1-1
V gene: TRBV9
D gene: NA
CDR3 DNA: TGTGCCAGCAGCCAAGTCGACAGGCCTCCGTGTCTTTTT
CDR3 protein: CASSQVDRPPCLF

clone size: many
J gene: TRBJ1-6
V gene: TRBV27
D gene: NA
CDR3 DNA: TGTGCCAGCAGTTTTAGGACAAATTCACCCCTCCACTTT
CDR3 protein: CASSFRTNSPLHF

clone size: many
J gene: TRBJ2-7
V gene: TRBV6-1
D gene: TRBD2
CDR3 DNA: TGTGCCAGCACTCAAAGCGGGAGCTTTTACGAGCAGTACTTC
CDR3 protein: CASTQSGSFYEQYF

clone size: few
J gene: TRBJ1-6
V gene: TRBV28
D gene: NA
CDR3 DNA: TGTGCCAGCAGTTCCCGGAACATCACCCCTAATTCACCCCTCCACTTT
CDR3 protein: CASSSRNITPNSPLHF

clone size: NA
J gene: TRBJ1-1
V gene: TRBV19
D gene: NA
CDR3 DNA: TGTGCCAGTAGTATAGATCGTCGGAACACTGAAGCTTTCTTT
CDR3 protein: CASSIDRRNTEAFF